Presented here are 2 T cell receptor beta chains from one specimen sequenced in a study of blood T cell repertoires in COVID-19. Assay: immunoSEQ multiplex PCR; the TCRdb copy retains only in-frame clones and omits some. The table lists 210,000 or so clones, 65% to 90% of them singletons. The sample consisted of peripheral blood. The receptors were gathered from a human donor in a cohort sampled during active COVID-19.

In this sample, this clone turned up a few times. The gene calls are TRBV7-9 and TRBJ1-2, with 7 bases matching TRBD1. CDR1 is SEHNR and CDR2 is FQNEAQ in the germline V gene (reference sequence). The V and J ends lost 1 base and 2 bases, in that order; junction bases with no gene match: 7. This CDR3 has 16 amino acids. The CDR3 reads CASSLEGPGGNYGYTF. CDR3 in DNA: TGTGCCAGCAGCTTAGAGGGGCCAGGGGGGAACTATGGCTACACCTTC.

V usage is TRBV4-1 and J usage is TRBJ2-3, with D maybe TRBD1 (5 bases). The CDR3 length is 14 residues. Looked up from germline, CDR1 is MGHRA and CDR2 is YSYEKL. Trimming cost V 2 bases and J 5 bases, with 11 bases left between them. The CDR3 spells CASSQQKGLDTQYF. The CDR3 DNA sequence: TGCGCCAGCAGCCAACAAAAGGGGTTAGATACGCAGTATTTT.